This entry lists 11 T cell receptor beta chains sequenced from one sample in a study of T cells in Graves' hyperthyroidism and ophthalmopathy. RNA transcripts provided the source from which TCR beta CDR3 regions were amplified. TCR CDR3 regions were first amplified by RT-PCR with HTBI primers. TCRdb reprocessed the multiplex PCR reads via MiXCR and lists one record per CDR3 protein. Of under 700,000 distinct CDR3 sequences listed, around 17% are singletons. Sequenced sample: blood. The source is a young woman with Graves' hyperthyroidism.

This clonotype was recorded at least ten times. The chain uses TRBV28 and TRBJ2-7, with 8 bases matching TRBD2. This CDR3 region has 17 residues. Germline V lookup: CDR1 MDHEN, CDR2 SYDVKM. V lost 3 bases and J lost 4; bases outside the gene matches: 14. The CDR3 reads CASSFTPSGLVGYEQYF. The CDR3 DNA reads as TGTGCCAGCAGTTTTACCCCTAGCGGGTTGGTAGGGTACGAGCAGTACTTC.

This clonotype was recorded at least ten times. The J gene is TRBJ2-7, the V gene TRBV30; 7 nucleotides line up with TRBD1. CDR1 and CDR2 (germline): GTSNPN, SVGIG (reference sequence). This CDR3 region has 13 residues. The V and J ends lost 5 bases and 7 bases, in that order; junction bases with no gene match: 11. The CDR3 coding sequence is TGTGCCTGGCTGCTAGAGGGGGCGAGGGAGCAGTACTTC. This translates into CAWLLEGAREQYF.

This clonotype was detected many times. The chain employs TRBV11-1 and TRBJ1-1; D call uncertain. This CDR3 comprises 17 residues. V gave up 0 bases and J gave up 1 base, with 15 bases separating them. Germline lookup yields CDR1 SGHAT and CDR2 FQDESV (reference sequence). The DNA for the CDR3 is TGTGCCAGCAGCTTAGCGGGGAAAGGCTCTTCGAACACTGAAGCTTTCTTT. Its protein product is CASSLAGKGSSNTEAFF.

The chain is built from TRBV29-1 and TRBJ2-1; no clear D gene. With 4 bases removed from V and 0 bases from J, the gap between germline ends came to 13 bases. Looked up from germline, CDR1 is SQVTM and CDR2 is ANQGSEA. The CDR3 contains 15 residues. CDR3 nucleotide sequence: TGCAGCGTTGTCGGTGTATGGAGCTCCTACAATGAGCAGTTCTTC. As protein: CSVVGVWSSYNEQFF.

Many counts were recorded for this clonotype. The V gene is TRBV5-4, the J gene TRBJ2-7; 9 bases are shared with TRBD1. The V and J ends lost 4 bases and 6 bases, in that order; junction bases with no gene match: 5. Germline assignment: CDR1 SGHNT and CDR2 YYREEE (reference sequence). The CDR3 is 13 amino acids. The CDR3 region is CASSDDRGTEQYF. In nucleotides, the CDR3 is TGTGCCAGCAGCGATGACAGGGGGACCGAGCAGTACTTC.

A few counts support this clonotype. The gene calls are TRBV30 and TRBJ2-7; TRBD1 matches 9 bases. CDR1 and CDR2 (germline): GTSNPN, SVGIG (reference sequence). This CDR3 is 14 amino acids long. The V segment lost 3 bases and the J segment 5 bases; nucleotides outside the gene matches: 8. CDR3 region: CAWRDRGGPNEQYF. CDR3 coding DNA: TGTGCCTGGAGGGACAGGGGCGGGCCTAACGAGCAGTACTTC.

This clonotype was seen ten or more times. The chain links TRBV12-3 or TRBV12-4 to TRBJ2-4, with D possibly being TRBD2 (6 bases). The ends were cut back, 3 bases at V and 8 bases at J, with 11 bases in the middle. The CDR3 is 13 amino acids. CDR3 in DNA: TGTGCCAGCAGTTTTGGCCGGAGGGACATTCAGTACTTC. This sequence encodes CASSFGRRDIQYF.

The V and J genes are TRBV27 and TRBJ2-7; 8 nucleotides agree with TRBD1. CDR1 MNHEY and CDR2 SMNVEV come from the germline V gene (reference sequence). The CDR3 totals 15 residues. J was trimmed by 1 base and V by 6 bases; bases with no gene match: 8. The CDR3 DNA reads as TGTGCCAGCAGCATCGCCGGGACAGGATCCTACGAGCAGTACTTC. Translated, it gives CASSIAGTGSYEQYF.

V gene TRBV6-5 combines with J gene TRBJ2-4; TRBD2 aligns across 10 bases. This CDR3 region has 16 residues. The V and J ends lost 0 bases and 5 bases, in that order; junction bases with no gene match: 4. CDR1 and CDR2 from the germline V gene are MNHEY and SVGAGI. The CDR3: CASSYSSGGAQNIQYF. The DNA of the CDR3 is TGTGCCAGCAGTTACTCAAGCGGGGGGGCCCAAAACATTCAGTACTTC.

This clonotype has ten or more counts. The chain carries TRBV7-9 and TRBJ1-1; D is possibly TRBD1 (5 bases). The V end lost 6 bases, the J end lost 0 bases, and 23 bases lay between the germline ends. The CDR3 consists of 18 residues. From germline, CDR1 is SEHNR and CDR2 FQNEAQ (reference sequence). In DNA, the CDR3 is TGTGCCAGCAGTTTCGAACTGGGGCATTCTGCTATGAACACTGAAGCTTTCTTT. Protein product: CASSFELGHSAMNTEAFF.

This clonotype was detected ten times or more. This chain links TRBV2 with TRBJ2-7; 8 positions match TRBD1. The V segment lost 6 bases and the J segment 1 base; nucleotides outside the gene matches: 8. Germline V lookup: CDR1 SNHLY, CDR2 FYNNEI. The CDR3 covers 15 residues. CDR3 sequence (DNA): TGTGCCAGCAGGAGGGACAGGCGCCTTTCCTACGAGCAGTACTTC. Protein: CASRRDRRLSYEQYF.